This entry lists 8 T cell receptor beta chains sequenced from one sample in a study of shared clonotypes between healthy human individuals. Naive CD8 cells were CD45RO-negative, positively selected for CCR7, excluding terminally differentiated effector memory CD45RA+ cells. The method was immunoSEQ multiplex PCR; TCRdb's version includes in-frame clones alone and lacks a portion of them. Of about 2.1 million clones detected, around 93% appear once; the ten largest clones hold about 1.7%. Input material: naive CD8+ T cells from PBMCs. All receptors come from a man aged 18 to 35 in good health. Some clones in this sample may be carry-over from other donors' samples.

The chain uses TRBV7-8 and TRBJ2-3; 13 nucleotides align to TRBD2. J gave up 5 bases and V 6 bases, and 5 bases lay outside the gene matches. CDR3 length: 15 amino acids. CDR1 and CDR2 from the germline V gene are SGHVS and FQNEAQ. CDR3 sequence reads: CASSRTSGSLDTQYF. The CDR3 DNA sequence: TGTGCCAGCAGTAGGACTAGCGGGAGTCTAGATACGCAGTATTTT.

This chain connects TRBV28 to TRBJ2-7; no clear D. CDR3 size: 17 residues. Trimming pared 4 bases from V and 6 bases from J, leaving 25 bases between. Looked up from germline, CDR1 is MDHEN and CDR2 is SYDVKM. For the CDR3, the DNA is TGTGCCAGCAGTTCCCCCAATACGCAGCCCCTAATGAGCGAGCAGTACTTC. Protein sequence: CASSSPNTQPLMSEQYF.

In DNA, the CDR3 is TGTGCCAGCAGTTTATCGCTGGCCCCGGGGCAGCCCCAGCATTTT. Amino acids: CASSLSLAPGQPQHF. The V call is TRBV27, the J call TRBJ1-5; D uncertain. V was clipped by 0 bases and J by 7 bases, with 13 bases between them. This CDR3 has 15 residues. CDR1 is MNHEY and CDR2 is SMNVEV in the germline V gene (reference sequence).

The V gene is TRBV10-2, the J gene TRBJ2-7; D is ambiguous. V lost 7 bases and J lost 2, with 21 bases in between. CDR1 is WSHSY, CDR2 SAAADI, per germline. CDR3 length: 16 residues. In DNA, the CDR3 is TGCGCCAGCAAGGGTCATCCGGGCGACTCAACCTACGAGCAGTACTTC. Translation: CASKGHPGDSTYEQYF.

This chain uses TRBV28 with TRBJ2-6; 7 nucleotides line up with TRBD2. The CDR3 is made up of 17 amino acids. Trimming took 5 bases from V and 2 from J; bases not matched to a gene: 9. CDR1 is MDHEN and CDR2 is SYDVKM in the germline V gene. This CDR3 is CASSPGGLPTGANVLTF. The CDR3 nucleotides are TGTGCCAGCAGTCCGGGGGGTTTACCCACTGGGGCCAACGTCCTGACTTTC.

The genes are TRBV29-1 and TRBJ2-5, with 9 bases aligning to TRBD1. CDR1 SQVTM and CDR2 ANQGSEA come from the germline V gene. The CDR3 length is 14 residues. The trim removed 4 bases at V and 5 bases at J, leaving 8 bases unmatched. The chain's CDR3 is CSVVGDRAGETQYF. The CDR3 nucleotides are TGCAGCGTTGTCGGGGACAGGGCTGGGGAGACCCAGTACTTC.

The chain links TRBV7-8 to TRBJ2-5; 15 bases match TRBD2. This CDR3 has 17 amino acids. The V gene's germline CDR1 is SGHVS and CDR2 FQNEAQ. V shed 1 base and J 5 bases; nucleotides not matched to a gene: 5. The CDR3 region has the DNA TGTGCCAGCAGCTTAGGGACTAGCGGGAGGGCCAGGGAGACCCAGTACTTC. Translating it yields CASSLGTSGRARETQYF.

The chain combines TRBV28 with TRBJ2-7; 8 bases align to TRBD2. The CDR3 extends over 14 amino acids. V gave up 5 bases and J gave up 5 bases; unmatched junction bases: 8. The germline V gene has CDR1 MDHEN and CDR2 SYDVKM. DNA of the CDR3: TGTGCCAGCAGTCATCGTCTAGCGGGCCACGAGCAGTACTTC. It yields the protein CASSHRLAGHEQYF.